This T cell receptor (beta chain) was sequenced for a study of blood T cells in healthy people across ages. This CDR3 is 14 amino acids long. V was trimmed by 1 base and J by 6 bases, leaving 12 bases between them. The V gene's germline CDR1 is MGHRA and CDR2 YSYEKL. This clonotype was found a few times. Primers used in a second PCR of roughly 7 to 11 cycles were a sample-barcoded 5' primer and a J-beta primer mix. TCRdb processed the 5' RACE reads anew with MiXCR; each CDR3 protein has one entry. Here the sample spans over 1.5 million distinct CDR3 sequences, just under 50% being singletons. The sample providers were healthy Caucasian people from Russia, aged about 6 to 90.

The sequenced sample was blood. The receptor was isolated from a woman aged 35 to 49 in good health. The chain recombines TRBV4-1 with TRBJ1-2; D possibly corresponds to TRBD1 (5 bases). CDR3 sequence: CASSQVGTLHGYTF. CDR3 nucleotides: TGCGCCAGCAGCCAAGTGGGGACGCTTCATGGCTACACCTTC.